Listed below are T cell receptor beta chains from one sample, sequenced in a study of neurological immune-mediated disorders. In TCRdb, the 5' RACE reads were re-called with MiXCR into one record per CDR3 protein. The sample lists under 80,000 distinct CDR3 sequences; less than 5.5% were seen once. What was sequenced was PBMCs. These receptors all come from a woman aged 25-40 years with multiple sclerosis. The CDR3 runs from the conserved cysteine through the conserved F or W. Fields, in order: J gene, V gene, clone size, D gene, CDR3 protein, CDR3 DNA. A D gene is named only where the DNA matches it firmly. Expanded clones get a size class; other rows say once, few or many, or leave the size out.

j_call: TRBJ2-3
v_call: TRBV5-1
clone_size: many
d_call: .
cdr3_aa: CASSLRGMDTDTQYF
cdr3_nt: TGCGCCAGCAGCTTGAGGGGGATGGACACAGATACGCAGTATTTT

j_call: TRBJ1-2
v_call: TRBV5-1
clone_size: .
d_call: TRBD1
cdr3_aa: CASSPGQHYGYTF
cdr3_nt: TGCGCCAGCAGCCCGGGACAGCACTATGGCTACACCTTC

j_call: TRBJ1-6
v_call: TRBV6-7
clone_size: .
d_call: .
cdr3_aa: CASSYEGPGNSPLHF
cdr3_nt: TGTGCCAGCAGTTACGAGGGGCCAGGAAATTCACCCCTCCACTTT

j_call: TRBJ2-7
v_call: TRBV5-5
clone_size: many
d_call: .
cdr3_aa: CASSLEGRTDIYEQYF
cdr3_nt: TGTGCCAGCAGCTTGGAGGGGCGGACAGACATCTACGAGCAGTACTTC

j_call: TRBJ1-4
v_call: TRBV5-1
clone_size: .
d_call: .
cdr3_aa: CASSLSGGANEKLFF
cdr3_nt: TGCGCCAGCAGCTTGTCGGGGGGAGCTAATGAAAAACTGTTTTTT

j_call: TRBJ2-7
v_call: TRBV3-1
clone_size: few
d_call: TRBD1
cdr3_aa: CASRGTGGLSYEQYF
cdr3_nt: TGTGCCAGCAGAGGGACAGGGGGTCTCTCCTACGAGCAGTACTTC

j_call: TRBJ1-1
v_call: TRBV6-5
clone_size: many
d_call: .
cdr3_aa: CASSIFPAFLQGYDTEAFF
cdr3_nt: TGTGCCAGCAGTATCTTCCCCGCCTTCCTACAAGGTTACGACACTGAAGCTTTCTTT

j_call: TRBJ1-1
v_call: TRBV6-1
clone_size: many
d_call: .
cdr3_aa: CASPGRSSLGAFF
cdr3_nt: TGTGCCAGCCCTGGACGGAGTTCCCTGGGAGCTTTCTTT

j_call: TRBJ2-7
v_call: TRBV27
clone_size: many
d_call: TRBD2
cdr3_aa: CASSFGLAGGFSDEQYF
cdr3_nt: TGTGCCAGCAGTTTTGGACTAGCGGGGGGCTTCTCCGACGAGCAGTACTTC

j_call: TRBJ2-2
v_call: TRBV14
clone_size: .
d_call: .
cdr3_aa: CVSSQATGELFF
cdr3_nt: TGTGTCAGCAGCCAAGCGACCGGGGAGCTGTTTTTT

j_call: TRBJ2-7
v_call: TRBV12-3/TRBV12-4
clone_size: few
d_call: .
cdr3_aa: CASSLMGGAAGYEQYF
cdr3_nt: TGTGCCAGCAGCCTCATGGGGGGGGCCGCGGGCTACGAGCAGTACTTC

j_call: TRBJ1-1
v_call: TRBV7-2
clone_size: .
d_call: .
cdr3_aa: CASSLGQVNTEAFF
cdr3_nt: TGTGCCAGCAGCTTAGGGCAGGTGAACACTGAAGCTTTCTTT

j_call: TRBJ2-3
v_call: TRBV5-1
clone_size: many
d_call: .
cdr3_aa: CASRILAPTDTQYF
cdr3_nt: TGCGCCAGCAGGATACTTGCACCCACAGATACGCAGTATTTT

j_call: TRBJ1-2
v_call: TRBV5-1
clone_size: many
d_call: TRBD1
cdr3_aa: CASRLGDSQGYTF
cdr3_nt: TGCGCCAGCAGGCTTGGGGACAGTCAAGGCTACACCTTC

j_call: TRBJ1-2
v_call: TRBV20-1
clone_size: many
d_call: .
cdr3_aa: CSARATGREGYTF
cdr3_nt: TGCAGTGCTAGAGCCACGGGTCGAGAAGGCTACACCTTC

j_call: TRBJ2-3
v_call: TRBV7-3
clone_size: .
d_call: TRBD2
cdr3_aa: CASSLGYGGAADTQYF
cdr3_nt: TGTGCCAGCAGCCTTGGATACGGGGGGGCAGCAGATACGCAGTATTTT

j_call: TRBJ2-3
v_call: TRBV6-6
clone_size: .
d_call: .
cdr3_aa: CASSYGTISTDTQYF
cdr3_nt: TGTGCCAGCAGTTACGGGACAATTAGCACAGATACGCAGTATTTT

j_call: TRBJ2-3
v_call: TRBV5-1
clone_size: many
d_call: .
cdr3_aa: CASRAADTQYF
cdr3_nt: TGCGCCAGCAGGGCCGCAGATACGCAGTATTTT

j_call: TRBJ2-2
v_call: TRBV7-3
clone_size: few
d_call: .
cdr3_aa: CASSLIAGNTGELFF
cdr3_nt: TGTGCCAGCAGCTTAATTGCGGGGAACACCGGGGAGCTGTTTTTT

j_call: TRBJ2-7
v_call: TRBV7-2
clone_size: many
d_call: TRBD2
cdr3_aa: CASSPSGGLSYEQYF
cdr3_nt: TGTGCCAGCAGCCCCAGCGGGGGGCTCTCCTACGAGCAGTACTTC

j_call: TRBJ2-5
v_call: TRBV10-3
clone_size: many
d_call: .
cdr3_aa: CAISELGQDQETQYF
cdr3_nt: TGTGCCATCAGTGAGTTAGGCCAGGACCAAGAGACCCAGTACTTC

j_call: TRBJ2-3
v_call: TRBV15
clone_size: many
d_call: .
cdr3_aa: CATSRGQEFTDTQYF
cdr3_nt: TGTGCCACCAGCAGAGGCCAGGAGTTCACAGATACGCAGTATTTT

j_call: TRBJ2-7
v_call: TRBV12-3/TRBV12-4
clone_size: many
d_call: .
cdr3_aa: CASSFSLGSYEQYF
cdr3_nt: TGTGCCAGCAGTTTCTCACTGGGCTCCTACGAGCAGTACTTC

j_call: TRBJ2-1
v_call: TRBV21-1
clone_size: few
d_call: .
cdr3_aa: CASSKVDTAPYNEQFF
cdr3_nt: TGTGCCAGCAGCAAAGTTGATACGGCACCCTACAATGAGCAGTTCTTC

j_call: TRBJ1-1
v_call: TRBV19
clone_size: .
d_call: .
cdr3_aa: CASSTTQNTEAFF
cdr3_nt: TGTGCCAGTAGTACCACTCAGAACACTGAAGCTTTCTTT